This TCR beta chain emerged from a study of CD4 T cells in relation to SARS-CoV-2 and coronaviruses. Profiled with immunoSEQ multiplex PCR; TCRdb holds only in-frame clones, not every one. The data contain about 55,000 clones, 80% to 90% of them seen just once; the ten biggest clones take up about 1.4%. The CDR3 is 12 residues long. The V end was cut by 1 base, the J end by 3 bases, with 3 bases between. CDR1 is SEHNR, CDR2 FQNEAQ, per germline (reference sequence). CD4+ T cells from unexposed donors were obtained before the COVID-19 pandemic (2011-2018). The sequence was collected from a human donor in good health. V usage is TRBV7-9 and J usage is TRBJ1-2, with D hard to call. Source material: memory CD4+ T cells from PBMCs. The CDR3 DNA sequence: TGTGCCAGCAGCTTAGACCACTATGGCTACACCTTC. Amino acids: CASSLDHYGYTF.